What follows describes a single TCR beta chain. The antigen is undetermined. The sample belongs to a study of T cells in Graves' hyperthyroidism and ophthalmopathy. The CDR3 contains 19 residues. Trimming took 3 bases from V and 6 from J, leaving 26 bases between them. In germline, CDR1 is MGHRA, CDR2 YSYEKL. Amplification yielded TCR beta CDR3 regions, with RNA transcripts as the source. The study used the HTBI primer set for a first-round RT-PCR of the TCR CDR3. Via MiXCR, TCRdb re-called the multiplex PCR reads, giving one row per CDR3 protein. Here the sample spans 250,000 to 300,000 distinct CDR3 sequences, roughly 15% being singletons. Study results and limitations: Before onset, by a median of about six months, the model predicted ophthalmopathy. Most thyroid clonotypes that were expanded above 0.001 also turned up in blood. Ophthalmopathy was separated from stable hyperthyroidism by a 13 V-J model.

This chain joins TRBV4-1 and TRBJ1-4, with D possibly matching TRBD1 (5 bases). This receptor was identified in a woman between 35 and 50 years old with Graves' hyperthyroidism that later progressed to Graves' ophthalmopathy. Sequenced sample: blood. Here the CDR3 reads CASSHGVGALLPSDEKLFF. CDR3 nucleotide sequence: TGCGCCAGCAGCCATGGGGTAGGGGCCCTCCTACCTTCGGATGAAAAACTGTTTTTT.